The sequence of this T cell receptor (beta chain) was determined in a study of blood T cell repertoires in COVID-19. Study background: The samples span acute and convalescent COVID-19 from the United States, Italy and Spain. PBMCs, B-cell-depleted T cells, or T cells were the source of the cDNA or gDNA that made up the material.

CDR1 and CDR2 from the germline V gene are GTSNPN and SVGIG (reference sequence). CDR3 length equals 14 residues. Trimming took off 0 bases at V and 8 bases at J, with 13 bases between the two ends. Authors' methods: Estimated nucleated cell counts came from reference gene primer amplification. The table came from immunoSEQ multiplex PCR; TCRdb's copy has only in-frame clones and leaves some out. The V and J calls and the clone size are those of that table, but D and trimming were determined from the DNA. The sample consists of about 100,000 clones, 65% to 80% of them appearing once. The sample was peripheral blood. This sequence joins TRBV30 and TRBJ1-4; a weak D match, TRBD1 (5 bases). The source of this sequence is a man aged 70 or older with active or convalescent COVID-19. The CDR3 protein is CAWSVGGAGEKLFF. The CDR3 DNA reads TGTGCCTGGAGTGTAGGCGGGGCTGGGGAAAAACTGTTTTTT.